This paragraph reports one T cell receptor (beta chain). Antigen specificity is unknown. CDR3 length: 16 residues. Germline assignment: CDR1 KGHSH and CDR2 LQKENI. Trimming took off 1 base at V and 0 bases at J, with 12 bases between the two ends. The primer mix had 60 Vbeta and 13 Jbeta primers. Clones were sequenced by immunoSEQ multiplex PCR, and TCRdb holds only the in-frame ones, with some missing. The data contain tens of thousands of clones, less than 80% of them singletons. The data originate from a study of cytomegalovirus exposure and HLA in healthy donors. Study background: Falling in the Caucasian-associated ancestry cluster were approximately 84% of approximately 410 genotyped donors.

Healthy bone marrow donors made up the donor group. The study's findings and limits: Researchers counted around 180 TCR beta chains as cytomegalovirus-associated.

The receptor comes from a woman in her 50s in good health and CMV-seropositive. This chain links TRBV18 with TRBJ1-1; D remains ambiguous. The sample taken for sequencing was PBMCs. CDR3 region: CASSPLNPGLNTEAFF. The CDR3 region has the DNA TGTGCCAGCTCACCACTAAATCCGGGGTTGAACACTGAAGCTTTCTTT.